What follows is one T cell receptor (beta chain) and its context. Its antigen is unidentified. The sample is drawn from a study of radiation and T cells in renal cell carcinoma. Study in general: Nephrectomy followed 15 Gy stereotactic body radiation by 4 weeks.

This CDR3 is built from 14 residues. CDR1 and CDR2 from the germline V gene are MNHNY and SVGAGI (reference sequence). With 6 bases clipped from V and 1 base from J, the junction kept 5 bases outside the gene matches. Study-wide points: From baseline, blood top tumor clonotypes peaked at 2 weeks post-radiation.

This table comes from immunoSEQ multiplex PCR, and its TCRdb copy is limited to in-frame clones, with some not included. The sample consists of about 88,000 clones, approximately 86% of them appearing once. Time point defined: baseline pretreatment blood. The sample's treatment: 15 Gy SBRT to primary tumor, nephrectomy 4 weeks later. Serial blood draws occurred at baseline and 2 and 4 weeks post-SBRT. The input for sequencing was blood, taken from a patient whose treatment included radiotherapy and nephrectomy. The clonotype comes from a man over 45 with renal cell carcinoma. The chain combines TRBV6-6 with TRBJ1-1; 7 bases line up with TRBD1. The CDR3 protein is CASSPRDRNTEAFF. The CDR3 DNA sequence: TGTGCCAGCAGCCCCCGGGACAGGAACACTGAAGCTTTCTTT.